The 4 T cell receptor beta chains below come from one sample, sequenced in a study of CD8 T cells in Susac syndrome. RNA was extracted with the RNeasy kit, and a quantity of about 0.45 to 1 ug was reverse transcribed using random hexamers. MiXCR, run by TCRdb on the immunoSEQ multiplex PCR reads, gives a single entry per CDR3 protein. This sample has 75,000 to 100,000 distinct CDR3 sequences, with just under 95% found just once. Sequences were obtained from CD8+ T cells from PBMCs. Source of these receptors: a human donor with Susac syndrome.

The V and J genes are TRBV15 and TRBJ2-1; maybe TRBD2 (6 bases). The germline gives CDR1 LNHNV, CDR2 YYDKDF (reference sequence). The CDR3 is 16 residues long. The V end lost 0 bases, the J end lost 9 bases, and 18 bases lay between the germline ends. This chain's CDR3 is CATSREGGPPAGEQFF. As DNA, the CDR3 is TGTGCCACCAGCAGAGAAGGAGGACCGCCAGCGGGTGAGCAGTTCTTC.

The chain combines TRBV13 with TRBJ2-1, with a possible D match to TRBD1 (5 bases). The CDR3 runs 15 residues. Trimming took off 4 bases at V and 3 bases at J, with 13 bases between the two ends. The germline V gene encodes CDR1 PRHDT and CDR2 FYEKMQ (reference sequence). The CDR3 loop reads CASSSYPDSYNEQFF. CDR3 in DNA: TGTGCCAGCAGCTCCTATCCAGACAGCTACAATGAGCAGTTCTTC.

V usage is TRBV5-1 and J usage is TRBJ1-1; unclear D gene. Germline V gives CDR1 SGHRS, CDR2 YFSETQ. CDR3 length equals 13 residues. V was clipped by 5 bases and J by 3 bases, with 11 bases between them. CDR3 residues: CASRVPGDTEAFF. CDR3 sequence (DNA): TGCGCCAGCAGGGTGCCCGGGGACACTGAAGCTTTCTTT.

V gene TRBV5-6 combines with J gene TRBJ2-1, with 8 bases fitting TRBD1. J gave up 7 bases and V 2 bases, and 8 bases lay outside the gene matches. The CDR3 contains 15 residues. Per the germline V gene, CDR1 is SGHDT and CDR2 is YYEEEE. CDR3 region: CASSFAQGAWNEQFF. The CDR3 nucleotides read TGTGCCAGCAGCTTCGCGCAGGGGGCTTGGAATGAGCAGTTCTTC.